This record covers a single TCR beta chain. What it binds is unknown. This sample was taken from a study of cytomegalovirus exposure and HLA in healthy donors. The trim removed 2 bases at V and 5 bases at J, leaving 4 bases unmatched. This CDR3 contains 15 residues. CDR1 and CDR2 from the germline V gene are SGHVS and FQNEAQ. The PCR had 60 Vbeta and 13 Jbeta primers. Sequenced by immunoSEQ multiplex PCR; TCRdb stores in-frame clones only, minus some. Of about 200,000 clones listed, around 77% are singletons. Study-level results: The authors later found HLA-associated TCR beta chains more clonally expanded than equally common others.

The sequence derives from a woman aged 25 to 39 in good health and CMV-seronegative. Specimen: PBMCs. The chain has TRBV7-8 and TRBJ1-1, with 11 bases matching TRBD1. Written as DNA, the CDR3 is TGTGCCAGCAGCTTAAGAGGGACAGGGGGAACTGAAGCTTTCTTT. The encoded protein is CASSLRGTGGTEAFF.